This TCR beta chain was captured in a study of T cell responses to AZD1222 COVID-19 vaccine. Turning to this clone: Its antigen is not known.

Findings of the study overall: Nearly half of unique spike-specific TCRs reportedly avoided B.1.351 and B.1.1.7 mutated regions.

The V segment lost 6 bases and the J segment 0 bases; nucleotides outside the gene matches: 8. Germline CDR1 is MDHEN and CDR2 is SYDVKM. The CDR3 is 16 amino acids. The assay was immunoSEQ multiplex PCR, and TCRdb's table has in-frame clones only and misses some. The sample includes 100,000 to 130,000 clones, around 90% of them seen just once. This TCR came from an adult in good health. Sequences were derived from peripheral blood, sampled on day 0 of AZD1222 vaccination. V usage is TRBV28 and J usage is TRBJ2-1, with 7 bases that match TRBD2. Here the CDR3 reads CASRTLAGSSYNEQFF. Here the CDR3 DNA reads TGTGCCAGCAGAACATTAGCGGGTAGCTCCTACAATGAGCAGTTCTTC.